This TCR beta chain is from a study of T cell responses to AZD1222 COVID-19 vaccine. Findings and limits, study-wide: Repertoires were obtained only post-peak T cell response.

Note on this clone: Its target is unknown.

CDR1 is SGHVS and CDR2 is FNYEAQ in the germline V gene. Trimming pared 6 bases from V and 4 bases from J, leaving 9 bases between. The CDR3 spans 13 residues. Sequencing was performed with immunoSEQ multiplex PCR; in TCRdb, only in-frame clones are kept and a portion is missing. The sample lists over 150,000 clones, 94% seen once, with around 1.5% in the top ten. This TCR derives from an adult who received the AZD1222 COVID-19 vaccine. This rearrangement joins TRBV7-6 to TRBJ1-4, with D perhaps TRBD1 (5 bases). The sequencing used peripheral blood, collected 28 days after the second AZD1222 dose. Written as DNA, the CDR3 is TGTGCCAGCAGTGAGGGGAATAATGAAAAACTGTTTTTT. Its translation: CASSEGNNEKLFF.